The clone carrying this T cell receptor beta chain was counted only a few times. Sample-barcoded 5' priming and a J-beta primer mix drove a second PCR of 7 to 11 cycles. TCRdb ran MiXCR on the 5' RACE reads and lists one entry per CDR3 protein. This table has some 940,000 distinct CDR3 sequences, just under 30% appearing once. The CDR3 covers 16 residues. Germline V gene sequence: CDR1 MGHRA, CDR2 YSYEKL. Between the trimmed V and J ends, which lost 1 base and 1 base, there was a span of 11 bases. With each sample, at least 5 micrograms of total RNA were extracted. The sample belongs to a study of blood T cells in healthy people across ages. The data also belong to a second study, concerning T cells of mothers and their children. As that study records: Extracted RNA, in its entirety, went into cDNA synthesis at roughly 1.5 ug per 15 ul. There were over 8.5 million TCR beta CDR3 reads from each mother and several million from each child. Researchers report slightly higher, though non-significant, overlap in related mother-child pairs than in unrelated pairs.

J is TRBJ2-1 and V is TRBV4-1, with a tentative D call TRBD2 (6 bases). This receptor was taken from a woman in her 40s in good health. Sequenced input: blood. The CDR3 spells CASSQGLSGSYNEQFF. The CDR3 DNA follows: TGCGCCAGCAGCCAAGGGCTTAGCGGATCCTACAATGAGCAGTTCTTC.